The 30 T cell receptor beta chains listed next were all sequenced from one sample in a study of blood T cell repertoires in COVID-19. Some clones are missing from TCRdb's copy, which holds only in-frame ones; the method was immunoSEQ multiplex PCR. The sample shows some 130,000 clones, around 80% of them seen only once. Sequencing was carried out using peripheral blood. Every receptor here comes from a man aged 65 to 79 with acute or convalescent COVID-19.

V and J are TRBV6-5 and TRBJ1-4; D is perhaps TRBD1 (5 bases). Between the trimmed V and J ends, which lost 6 bases and 5 bases, there was a span of 10 bases. Looked up from germline, CDR1 is MNHEY and CDR2 is SVGAGI. CDR3 size: 13 residues. The CDR3 DNA follows: TGTGCCAGCAGAGGACACAGAAATGAAAAACTGTTTTTT. It encodes CASRGHRNEKLFF.

This rearrangement joins TRBV19 to TRBJ2-1, with TRBD1 identical over 10 bases. With 1 base clipped from V and 9 bases from J, the junction kept 9 bases outside the gene matches. The CDR3 spans 16 residues. The germline CDR1 and CDR2 sequences are LNHDA and SQIVND (reference sequence). The CDR3 protein is CASSIVSGQGMFEQFF. In DNA, the CDR3 is TGTGCCAGTAGTATAGTATCGGGACAGGGGATGTTTGAGCAGTTCTTC.

The V call is TRBV20-1, the J call TRBJ1-1, with 7 bases lining up with TRBD1. The germline V gene encodes CDR1 DFQATT and CDR2 SNEGSKA (reference sequence). The CDR3 is 15 residues long. V gave up 3 bases and J gave up 1 base; unmatched junction bases: 8. CDR3 protein: CSASGTKGANTEAFF. As DNA, the CDR3 is TGCAGTGCTAGTGGCACTAAGGGGGCGAACACTGAAGCTTTCTTT.

The J gene is TRBJ1-2, the V gene TRBV28; 7 nucleotides line up with TRBD1. The CDR3 runs 15 residues. The germline V gene encodes CDR1 MDHEN and CDR2 SYDVKM. J was trimmed by 9 bases and V by 2 bases; bases with no gene match: 12. The CDR3: CASSLATGAALRYTF. CDR3 nucleotide sequence: TGTGCCAGCAGTTTAGCCACAGGGGCGGCGCTCCGCTACACCTTC.

This clone has more than one count but fewer than ten. The chain joins TRBV4-1 to TRBJ1-1; possibly TRBD1 for D (5 bases). This CDR3 has 14 amino acids. V lost 2 bases and J 0 bases, leaving 7 bases between the germline ends. Germline values: CDR1 MGHRA, CDR2 YSYEKL. CDR3 nucleotide sequence: TGCGCCAGCAGCCAAAGGGGCGTGAACACTGAAGCTTTCTTT. It yields the protein CASSQRGVNTEAFF.

This chain joins TRBV5-1 and TRBJ1-1; D not certain. V lost 4 bases to trimming and J lost 1 base, with 17 bases between them. Germline-derived CDR1 and CDR2 are SGHRS and YFSETQ. This CDR3 spans 16 amino acids. CDR3 residues: CASSPWSGRTNTEAFF. The DNA for the CDR3 is TGCGCCAGCAGCCCCTGGAGCGGCAGGACGAACACTGAAGCTTTCTTT.

The chain has TRBV5-1 and TRBJ2-6; 9 positions match TRBD1. CDR1 and CDR2 from the germline V gene are SGHRS and YFSETQ. The CDR3 runs to 20 residues. The V gene end was trimmed by 1 base and the J gene end by 1 base; junction bases not matched to a gene: 12. The CDR3 region has the DNA TGCGCCAGCAGCTTGAGCGGTGGAGGGACAGGGACTTCTGGGGCCAACGTCCTGACTTTC. This gives the protein CASSLSGGGTGTSGANVLTF.

This chain links TRBV7-9 with TRBJ1-1; perhaps TRBD1 as D (6 bases). The germline V and J ends were trimmed by 10 bases and 7 bases, with 16 bases remaining between them. This CDR3 region has 12 residues. CDR1 and CDR2 (germline): SEHNR, FQNEAQ (reference sequence). The CDR3 is CATGRGAIEAFF. The DNA of the CDR3 is TGTGCCACCGGGAGGGGGGCGATTGAAGCTTTCTTT.

V gene TRBV5-1 combines with J gene TRBJ2-3, with 7 bases identical to TRBD2. The CDR3 has 16 residues. Germline CDR1 SGHRS, CDR2 YFSETQ. The trim removed 7 bases at V and 2 bases at J, leaving 13 bases unmatched. The CDR3 region has the DNA TGCGCCAGCCGCTCCCTGAAGCGGGGCCTCACAGATACGCAGTATTTT. Protein sequence: CASRSLKRGLTDTQYF.

This chain joins TRBV5-1 and TRBJ2-5; D not certain. The CDR3 extends over 15 amino acids. Germline CDR1 and CDR2: SGHRS and YFSETQ. The V gene lost 0 bases and the J gene lost 2 bases, with 11 bases spanning the gap. DNA for the CDR3: TGCGCCAGCAGCTTGGCCGGGTCCATACAAGAGACCCAGTACTTC. Amino acid sequence: CASSLAGSIQETQYF. Variable domain in full (rest from reference TRBV5-1 and TRBJ2-5): KAGVTQTPRYLIKTRGQQVTLSCSPISGHRSVSWYQQTPGQGLQFLFEYFSETQRNKGNFPGRFSGRQFSNSRSEMNVSTLELGDSALYLCASSLAGSIQETQYFGPGTRLLVL.

The J gene is TRBJ2-3, the V gene TRBV9; 9 bases map to TRBD2. The CDR3 consists of 16 residues. Germline V gene lookup returns CDR1 SGDLS and CDR2 YYNGEE. Trimming removed 0 bases from V and 6 bases from J; junction bases left unmatched: 8. CDR3 in amino acids: CASSVGGAGGGDTQYF. CDR3 DNA sequence: TGTGCCAGCAGCGTAGGGGGAGCGGGGGGTGGCGATACGCAGTATTTT.

This clone was seen once. This chain joins TRBV6-5 and TRBJ1-3; D is undetermined. V was pared by 5 bases and J by 2 bases, with 10 bases between. This CDR3 is 14 amino acids long. Per germline, CDR1 MNHEY and CDR2 SVGAGI. Here the CDR3 reads CASSITVTGNTIYF. Written as DNA, the CDR3 is TGTGCCAGCAGTATTACAGTTACTGGAAACACCATATATTTT.

This chain links TRBV21-1 with TRBJ2-4; the DNA was not used to check the table's D call, TRBD2. TRBV21-1 represents a pseudogene. This CDR3 region has 20 residues. The DNA for the CDR3 is TGTGCCAGCAGCAAACTAGCGGTACAGGGCCTATCGAATAGCAAAAACATTCAGTACTTC. Its protein is CASSKLAVQGLSNSKNIQYF.

The chain is built from TRBV9 and TRBJ2-3; D is ambiguous. The CDR3 has 12 amino acids. Germline assignment: CDR1 SGDLS and CDR2 YYNGEE. V lost 4 bases, J lost 2 bases, and 5 bases lay in between. In nucleotides, the CDR3 is TGTGCCAGCAGCCCCAACACAGATACGCAGTATTTT. Encoded protein: CASSPNTDTQYF. Full variable domain (rest looked up from reference TRBV9 and TRBJ2-3): DSGVTQTPKHLITATGQRVTLRCSPRSGDLSVYWYQQSLDQGLQFLIQYYNGEERAKGNILERFSAQQFPDLHSELNLSSLELGDSALYFCASSPNTDTQYFGPGTRLTVL.

V is TRBV16 and J is TRBJ2-1; perhaps TRBD1 as D (5 bases). The germline gives CDR1 KGHSY, CDR2 FQNENV. CDR3 length: 16 amino acids. V was pared by 0 bases and J by 0 bases, with 9 bases between. The CDR3 region has the DNA TGTGCCAGCAGCCAATCGTGGGGCCCCTCCTACAATGAGCAGTTCTTC. This translates into CASSQSWGPSYNEQFF. The full variable domain, with the rest looked up from reference TRBV16 and TRBJ2-1, is GEEVAQTPKHLVRGEGQKAKLYCAPIKGHSYVFWYQQVLKNEFKFLISFQNENVFDETGMPKERFSAKCLPNSPCSLEIQATKLEDSAVYFCASSQSWGPSYNEQFFGPGTRLTVL.

The genes are TRBV27 and TRBJ1-4, with 8 bases matching TRBD1. Germline V gives CDR1 MNHEY, CDR2 SMNVEV (reference sequence). CDR3 length: 17 residues. With V trimmed by 2 bases and J by 8 bases, 13 bases remained unmatched. As DNA, the CDR3 is TGTGCCAGCAGTTTAGTAGGACAGGGCCTTAGGCGGGAAAAACTGTTTTTT. Translation: CASSLVGQGLRREKLFF.

This clone came up once. The J gene is TRBJ1-1, the V gene TRBV11-2; the match to TRBD1 covers 8 bases. The CDR3 runs 14 residues. CDR1 is SGHAT and CDR2 is FQNNGV in the germline V gene. Trimming cost V 4 bases and J 7 bases; bases outside gene matches: 8. CDR3 amino acids: CASSSGQAIGEAFF. CDR3 coding DNA: TGTGCCAGCAGCTCGGGACAGGCAATCGGTGAAGCTTTCTTT.

This clone has only a few counts. The chain couples TRBV5-1 to TRBJ2-7; TRBD1 is a possible D gene (6 bases). With 5 bases removed from V and 2 bases from J, the gap between germline ends came to 14 bases. The CDR3 spans 14 residues. CDR1 is SGHRS and CDR2 is YFSETQ in the germline V gene. The CDR3 reads CASSYAGDTYEQYF. The DNA for the CDR3 is TGCGCCAGCAGTTATGCAGGGGATACCTACGAGCAGTACTTC.

The J gene is TRBJ1-2, the V gene TRBV5-4; D is possibly TRBD1 (6 bases). The CDR3 has 13 residues. Per germline, CDR1 SGHNT and CDR2 YYREEE (reference sequence). Trimming shortened V by 3 bases and J by 6 bases, and 12 bases separated the two germline ends. The CDR3 here is CASSWGGGNGYTF. The DNA for the CDR3 is TGTGCCAGCAGCTGGGGGGGCGGGAATGGCTACACCTTC.

The table lists this clone with a few counts. Additional DNA sequences in this sample encode the identical CDR3. The rearrangement uses TRBV5-1 and TRBJ1-1; D uncertain. The CDR3 spans 13 residues. Germline values: CDR1 SGHRS, CDR2 YFSETQ. The V gene lost 0 bases and the J gene lost 1 base, with 4 bases spanning the gap. The DNA of the CDR3 is TGCGCCAGCAGCTTGGCGGGGAACACTGAAGCTTTCTTT. Amino acids: CASSLAGNTEAFF.

V and J are TRBV5-5 and TRBJ1-5; TRBD1 matches 8 bases. The CDR3 length is 14 residues. Per the germline V gene, CDR1 is SGHKS and CDR2 is YYEKEE (reference sequence). With 2 bases clipped from V and 6 bases from J, the junction kept 4 bases outside the gene matches. The CDR3 here is CASSFGQGAQPQHF. DNA for the CDR3: TGTGCCAGCAGCTTCGGACAGGGCGCTCAGCCCCAGCATTTT.

The chain couples TRBV2 to TRBJ1-4, with unresolved D. Trimming left V 1 base short and J 8 bases short, with 8 bases between. This CDR3 spans 13 amino acids. CDR1 and CDR2 (germline): SNHLY, FYNNEI. CDR3 amino acids: CASSEGLWEKLFF. CDR3 coding DNA: TGTGCCAGCAGTGAAGGACTCTGGGAAAAACTGTTTTTT.

The V call is TRBV11-2, the J call TRBJ2-5, with a weak D call TRBD1 (6 bases). The germline V gene encodes CDR1 SGHAT and CDR2 FQNNGV. Trimming pared 1 base from V and 3 bases from J, leaving 9 bases between. The CDR3 is 14 residues long. The CDR3 nucleotides are TGTGCCAGCAGCTTAGGGCAGGGGAAAGAGACCCAGTACTTC. Its translation is CASSLGQGKETQYF.

The V call is TRBV30, the J call TRBJ1-5; maybe TRBD1 (5 bases). The germline V gene encodes CDR1 GTSNPN and CDR2 SVGIG (reference sequence). CDR3 length equals 17 residues. The germline V and J ends were trimmed by 0 bases and 0 bases, with 15 bases remaining between them. The CDR3 region has the DNA TGTGCCTGGAGTGTACGGGGGGGGACCTATAGCAATCAGCCCCAGCATTTT. It yields the protein CAWSVRGGTYSNQPQHF.

The V gene is TRBV15, the J gene TRBJ2-3; no clear D. Germline CDR1 is LNHNV and CDR2 is YYDKDF (reference sequence). V shed 1 base and J shed 6 bases, with 11 bases lying between them. This CDR3 has 14 amino acids. The CDR3 reads CATSRARRPDTQYF. The CDR3 region has the DNA TGTGCCACCAGCAGAGCGCGCAGGCCGGATACGCAGTATTTT.

J is TRBJ1-4 and V is TRBV18, with TRBD1 matching 9 bases. Germline-derived CDR1 and CDR2 are KGHSH and LQKENI. This CDR3 comprises 14 residues. J was trimmed by 8 bases and V by 4 bases; bases with no gene match: 5. In DNA, the CDR3 is TGTGCCAGCTCACAAACAGGGGGCCAGGAAAAACTGTTTTTT. This gives the protein CASSQTGGQEKLFF.

This clone has a handful of counts. This rearrangement joins TRBV3-1 (or the pseudogene TRBV3-2) to TRBJ1-1, with D tentatively TRBD1 (5 bases). This CDR3 comprises 15 residues. Trimming cost V 5 bases and J 1 base, with 14 bases left between them. Germline CDR1 is LGHDT and CDR2 is YNNKEL (reference sequence). The CDR3 DNA is TGTGCCAGCAGCGAAGCGGGACTCACGAACACTGAAGCTTTCTTT. Protein sequence: CASSEAGLTNTEAFF.

The gene calls are TRBV6-5 and TRBJ1-2, with 9 positions matching TRBD1. This CDR3 has 14 amino acids. V dropped 7 bases and J dropped 4; count of bases not matched to a gene: 7. Germline V gene lookup returns CDR1 MNHEY and CDR2 SVGAGI. CDR3 sequence (DNA): TGTGCCAGCACCCGACAGGGGGGGAGCTATGGCTACACCTTC. Amino acid sequence: CASTRQGGSYGYTF.

The CDR3 region has the DNA TGTGCCAGCTCACCGTCGGGTCAGCCCCAGCATTTT. This gives the protein CASSPSGQPQHF. The chain has TRBV18 and TRBJ1-5; D is undetermined. The germline gives CDR1 KGHSH, CDR2 LQKENI. V lost 3 bases and J lost 6, with 6 bases in between. CDR3 length: 12 amino acids.

The chain has TRBV14 and TRBJ2-2, with D tentatively TRBD1 (5 bases). Germline assignment: CDR1 SGHDN and CDR2 FVKESK. This CDR3 spans 14 amino acids. V was clipped by 3 bases and J by 5 bases, with 10 bases between them. The CDR3 nucleotides are TGTGCCAGCAGCCACAGGGTCGGTACCGGGGAGCTGTTTTTT. Its protein is CASSHRVGTGELFF.